This T cell receptor beta chain was recorded in a study of blood T cell repertoires in COVID-19. Across the whole study: Specimens from acute and convalescent COVID-19 originated in the United States, Italy and Spain. From T cells, B-cell-depleted T cells, or PBMCs came the material, which was cDNA or gDNA.

How the authors handled the data: Reference gene primer amplification in the assay estimated nucleated cell counts. Profiled with immunoSEQ multiplex PCR; TCRdb holds only in-frame clones, not every one. The V and J calls and clone size were taken over from that table, and D and trimming were inferred from the DNA. The sample has around 180,000 clones; approximately 86% are singletons. J was trimmed by 7 bases and V by 7 bases; bases with no gene match: 18. Germline V gene data show CDR1 as MDHEN and CDR2 as SYDVKM. The CDR3 has 18 residues. The sample comprised peripheral blood. The origin of this receptor is a man older than 75 with COVID-19, enrolled during active disease. The J gene is TRBJ2-1, the V gene TRBV28, with 11 bases identical to TRBD2. CDR3 region: CASNSQPRLAGFRNEQFF. CDR3 DNA: TGTGCCAGCAATTCGCAGCCGAGACTAGCGGGGTTTCGGAATGAGCAGTTCTTC.